A single sample is the source of the 22 T cell receptor beta chains below, sequenced in a study of blood T cell repertoires in COVID-19. TCRdb's copy holds only in-frame clones and misses some; the assay was immunoSEQ multiplex PCR. The table includes about 300,000 clones, 80% to 95% detected once. Sample: peripheral blood. These receptors originate from a woman in her thirties with COVID-19, enrolled during active disease.

This clone was seen once. J is TRBJ1-6 and V is TRBV27; D is ambiguous. Trimming left V 3 bases short and J 8 bases short, with 14 bases between. CDR1 is MNHEY, CDR2 SMNVEV, per germline (reference sequence). CDR3 length: 15 residues. The CDR3 spells CASSLRFLGDSPLHF. The CDR3, as DNA: TGTGCCAGCAGTTTGCGGTTCCTCGGGGATTCACCCCTCCACTTT.

The rearrangement joins TRBV5-1 to TRBJ2-7; TRBD1 is a possible D gene (5 bases). Germline loops: CDR1 SGHRS, CDR2 YFSETQ. The CDR3 has 13 amino acids. Between the trimmed V and J ends, which lost 3 bases and 3 bases, there was a span of 10 bases. The CDR3 is CASSWYQGYEQYF. The DNA of the CDR3 is TGCGCCAGCAGCTGGTATCAGGGCTACGAGCAGTACTTC. Full variable domain (rest looked up from reference TRBV5-1 and TRBJ2-7): KAGVTQTPRYLIKTRGQQVTLSCSPISGHRSVSWYQQTPGQGLQFLFEYFSETQRNKGNFPGRFSGRQFSNSRSEMNVSTLELGDSALYLCASSWYQGYEQYFGPGTRLTVT.

The V and J genes are TRBV28 and TRBJ1-3; maybe TRBD1 (6 bases). V was clipped by 10 bases and J by 4 bases, with 14 bases between them. This CDR3 is 13 amino acids long. The germline gives CDR1 MDHEN, CDR2 SYDVKM. The DNA of the CDR3 is TGTGCCACCCGTTTGGGGGCAGGAAACACCATATATTTT. Encoded protein: CATRLGAGNTIYF.

V usage is TRBV28 and J usage is TRBJ1-1; TRBD1 might be the D (5 bases). Trimming took off 6 bases at V and 4 bases at J, with 12 bases between the two ends. This CDR3 has 13 residues. CDR1 MDHEN and CDR2 SYDVKM come from the germline V gene. CDR3 nucleotides: TGTGCCAGCAGGGGGCCCGGGCGCACTGAAGCTTTCTTT. As protein: CASRGPGRTEAFF.

This clone was seen just once. The chain employs TRBV27 and TRBJ2-2; no definite D call. Germline V gene sequence: CDR1 MNHEY, CDR2 SMNVEV (reference sequence). The CDR3 loop spans 17 amino acids. Between the trimmed V and J ends, which lost 0 bases and 0 bases, there was a span of 11 bases. The CDR3 is CASSLSYWFANTGELFF. The DNA of the CDR3 is TGTGCCAGCAGTTTATCCTACTGGTTCGCGAACACCGGGGAGCTGTTTTTT.

The chain joins TRBV3-1 (or the pseudogene TRBV3-2) to TRBJ2-5; 9 bases map to TRBD2. Per the germline V gene, CDR1 is LGHDT and CDR2 is YNNKEL (reference sequence). J was trimmed by 3 bases and V by 1 base; bases with no gene match: 0. This CDR3 has 14 residues. This CDR3 reads CASSQASGKETQYF. The CDR3 DNA sequence: TGTGCCAGCAGCCAAGCTAGCGGGAAAGAGACCCAGTACTTC.

The chain employs TRBV6-6 and TRBJ2-3; the D gene is possibly TRBD1 (6 bases). Looked up from germline, CDR1 is MNHNY and CDR2 is SVGAGI (reference sequence). CDR3 length: 15 residues. Trimming cost V 6 bases and J 2 bases, with 15 bases left between them. CDR3 protein: CASSRTTGITDTQYF. CDR3 DNA sequence: TGTGCCAGCAGCCGTACCACAGGGATCACAGATACGCAGTATTTT.

The V and J genes are TRBV6-5 and TRBJ1-5; 8 bases line up with TRBD1. Germline V gene sequence: CDR1 MNHEY, CDR2 SVGAGI. The CDR3 extends over 15 amino acids. V lost 6 bases to trimming and J lost 9 bases; unmatched junction nucleotides: 13. CDR3 residues: CASRADRGGMRPQHF. The CDR3 nucleotides are TGTGCCAGCAGGGCAGACAGGGGAGGAATGCGGCCCCAGCATTTT.

V usage is TRBV15 and J usage is TRBJ2-7; possibly TRBD2 for D (6 bases). Germline values: CDR1 LNHNV, CDR2 YYDKDF (reference sequence). Trimming pared 0 bases from V and 0 bases from J, leaving 9 bases between. The CDR3 is made up of 15 amino acids. CDR3 DNA sequence: TGTGCCACCAGCAGAGAGGCGGGAAGCTCCTACGAGCAGTACTTC. Protein: CATSREAGSSYEQYF. Full variable domain (missing parts from reference TRBV15 and TRBJ2-7): DAMVIQNPRYQVTQFGKPVTLSCSQTLNHNVMYWYQQKSSQAPKLLFHYYDKDFNNEADTPDNFQSRRPNTSFCFLDIRSPGLGDTAMYLCATSREAGSSYEQYFGPGTRLTVT.

The chain uses TRBV19 and TRBJ2-3, with 13 bases aligning to TRBD2. Germline V CDR1 and CDR2: LNHDA, SQIVND (reference sequence). V gave up 5 bases and J gave up 7 bases; unmatched junction bases: 6. This CDR3 is built from 15 residues. Here the CDR3 DNA reads TGTGCCAGTAGTCGGACTAGCGGGAGACGTAATACGCAGTATTTT. This translates into CASSRTSGRRNTQYF.

This chain joins TRBV7-9 and TRBJ1-1; D may be TRBD1 (5 bases). V was shortened by 5 bases and J by 6 bases, with 10 bases between the two germline ends. The CDR3 loop spans 12 amino acids. The germline gives CDR1 SEHNR, CDR2 FQNEAQ (reference sequence). The CDR3 loop is CASSRSGAEAFF. In DNA form, the CDR3 reads TGTGCCAGCAGCCGGTCGGGGGCTGAAGCTTTCTTT.

In its sample, this clone was seen once. The chain employs TRBV5-4 and TRBJ2-3; TRBD2 matches at 9 bases. V lost 4 bases to trimming and J lost 0 bases; unmatched junction nucleotides: 15. The CDR3 contains 19 residues. CDR1 and CDR2 (germline): SGHNT, YYREEE (reference sequence). In nucleotides, the CDR3 is TGTGCCAGCAGCCCCGGGGGGAGCGGGAGGACAACTAGCACAGATACGCAGTATTTT. Protein: CASSPGGSGRTTSTDTQYF.

The genes are TRBV15 and TRBJ2-1; D is perhaps TRBD2 (6 bases). CDR1 is LNHNV, CDR2 YYDKDF, per germline (reference sequence). This CDR3 is 15 amino acids long. With 5 bases removed from V and 5 bases from J, the gap between germline ends came to 16 bases. Here the CDR3 DNA reads TGTGCCACCAGCGGATACCTCGGGACTGACAATGAGCAGTTCTTC. It specifies CATSGYLGTDNEQFF.

The rearrangement joins TRBV19 to TRBJ2-5, with 10 bases aligning to TRBD1. Germline V gene data show CDR1 as LNHDA and CDR2 as SQIVND (reference sequence). Trimming removed 6 bases from V and 5 bases from J; junction bases left unmatched: 12. This CDR3 is 16 amino acids long. CDR3 in DNA: TGTGCCAGTAGGCGTATCGACAGGGGGCAAAAGGAGACCCAGTACTTC. It encodes CASRRIDRGQKETQYF.

This rearrangement joins TRBV7-2 to TRBJ2-1, with 9 bases identical to TRBD2. CDR3 length: 15 amino acids. Germline V gene data show CDR1 as SGHTA and CDR2 as FQGNSA. V lost 1 base to trimming and J lost 6 bases; unmatched junction nucleotides: 4. The CDR3 sequence is CASSLVAGAPNEQFF. In DNA form, the CDR3 reads TGTGCCAGCAGCTTAGTAGCGGGGGCCCCCAATGAGCAGTTCTTC.

The chain links TRBV19 to TRBJ1-5; TRBD1 matches 8 bases. Germline assignment: CDR1 LNHDA and CDR2 SQIVND (reference sequence). The CDR3 is made up of 16 amino acids. Trimming took 3 bases from V and 0 from J; bases not matched to a gene: 4. The chain's CDR3 is CASSIPTGGSNQPQHF. DNA for the CDR3: TGTGCCAGTAGTATTCCCACAGGGGGTAGCAATCAGCCCCAGCATTTT.

This rearrangement joins TRBV5-6 to TRBJ1-2, with a possible D match to TRBD1 (5 bases). CDR3 length: 14 amino acids. The V and J ends lost 4 bases and 7 bases respectively, with 17 bases between them. CDR1 is SGHDT and CDR2 is YYEEEE in the germline V gene. CDR3 sequence: CASSLTRDFPGYTF. The CDR3 DNA reads as TGTGCCAGCAGCCTGACCAGGGATTTCCCTGGCTACACCTTC.

This chain uses TRBV10-1 with TRBJ2-1; no clear D. CDR1 and CDR2 (germline): WNHNN, SYGVQD (reference sequence). The CDR3 consists of 14 residues. The ends were cut back, 0 bases at V and 8 bases at J, with 11 bases in the middle. This CDR3 reads CASSESWAQDEQFF. Here the CDR3 DNA reads TGCGCCAGCAGTGAGTCGTGGGCCCAGGATGAGCAGTTCTTC.

This clone was detected once. Other DNA variants within this sample encode the same CDR3. The gene calls are TRBV2 and TRBJ2-7; tentative D call: TRBD1 (6 bases). The CDR3 loop spans 13 amino acids. Per germline, CDR1 SNHLY and CDR2 FYNNEI. Trimming took off 4 bases at V and 3 bases at J, with 10 bases between the two ends. Here the CDR3 reads CASSVARGYEQYF. CDR3 in DNA: TGTGCCAGCAGTGTAGCCAGGGGCTACGAGCAGTACTTC. The full variable domain, rest sourced from reference TRBV2 and TRBJ2-7, is EPEVTQTPSHQVTQMGQEVILRCVPISNHLYFYWYRQILGQKVEFLVSFYNNEISEKSEIFDDQFSVERPDGSNFTLKIRSTKLEDSAMYFCASSVARGYEQYFGPGTRLTVT.

This chain uses TRBV30 with TRBJ1-1; D is undetermined. The CDR3 totals 15 residues. Germline lookup yields CDR1 GTSNPN and CDR2 SVGIG (reference sequence). Deletions cut 2 bases from V and 4 bases from J, with 17 bases between. CDR3 coding DNA: TGTGCCTGGAGTCCCAGCCCCGAGGAGGGCACTGAAGCTTTCTTT. Amino acid sequence: CAWSPSPEEGTEAFF.

The chain carries TRBV28 and TRBJ1-1, with 7 nucleotides matching TRBD1. V dropped 7 bases and J dropped 1; count of bases not matched to a gene: 9. Germline CDR1 is MDHEN and CDR2 is SYDVKM. The CDR3 has 15 residues. The CDR3 DNA reads as TGTGCCAGCACCCAGGGGGGACTTGGGAACACTGAAGCTTTCTTT. Encoded protein: CASTQGGLGNTEAFF.

The chain uses TRBV15 and TRBJ1-5; D is uncertain. The CDR3 sequence is 17 residues long. Deletions cut 0 bases from V and 0 bases from J, with 12 bases between. CDR1 LNHNV and CDR2 YYDKDF come from the germline V gene (reference sequence). The CDR3 DNA is TGTGCCACCAGCAGAGATGCAGGTTATTATAGCAATCAGCCCCAGCATTTT. Translating it yields CATSRDAGYYSNQPQHF.